One and the same sample provided the 12 T cell receptor beta chains below, sequenced in a study of cytomegalovirus exposure and HLA in healthy donors. The PCR used 60 Vbeta and 13 Jbeta primers. TCRdb's table, derived via immunoSEQ multiplex PCR, lists solely in-frame clones and lacks some. The profile shows about 150,000 clones, over 60% of them singletons. Sample: PBMCs. Every receptor here comes from a male donor in good health and CMV-seronegative.

V gene TRBV11-2 combines with J gene TRBJ2-7; TRBD2 agrees at 8 bases. CDR3 length: 18 amino acids. V was clipped by 5 bases and J by 7 bases; unmatched bases: 22. Germline V gives CDR1 SGHAT, CDR2 FQNNGV. For the CDR3, the DNA is TGTGCCAGCAGCCCCCGGCGGTACCCCGGGACTAGGGGGGGAGAGCAGTACTTC. Protein sequence: CASSPRRYPGTRGGEQYF. The full variable domain, its missing parts supplied by reference TRBV11-2 and TRBJ2-7, is EAGVAQSPRYKIIEKRQSVAFWCNPISGHATLYWYQQILGQGPKLLIQFQNNGVVDDSQLPKDRFSAERLKGVDSTLKIQPAKLEDSAVYLCASSPRRYPGTRGGEQYFGPGTRLTVT.

The CDR3 here is CASSPTQGASTDTQYF. The CDR3 nucleotides read TGTGCCAGCTCACCCACACAGGGGGCTAGCACAGATACGCAGTATTTT. The chain couples TRBV18 to TRBJ2-3, with 9 bases lining up with TRBD1. CDR3 size: 16 residues. The V gene's germline CDR1 is KGHSH and CDR2 LQKENI. J lost 0 bases, V lost 3 bases, and 4 bases had no gene match. The entire variable domain, with the rest obtained from reference TRBV18 and TRBJ2-3, is as follows: NAGVMQNPRHLVRRRGQEARLRCSPMKGHSHVYWYRQLPEEGLKFMVYLQKENIIDESGMPKERFSAEFPKEGPSILRIQQVVRGDSAAYFCASSPTQGASTDTQYFGPGTRLTVL.

The V and J genes are TRBV19 and TRBJ1-2, with TRBD1 matching 9 bases. There are 17 residues in the CDR3. Per germline, CDR1 LNHDA and CDR2 SQIVND (reference sequence). Unmatched junction bases numbered 16, after V lost 5 bases and J lost 6 bases. As DNA, the CDR3 is TGTGCCAGTAGTCCGCGTCCCGGGACAGGGCGCCGGGATGGCTACACCTTC. It is translated as CASSPRPGTGRRDGYTF.

The rearrangement links TRBV7-2 to TRBJ2-5; D remains ambiguous. Germline V lookup: CDR1 SGHTA, CDR2 FQGNSA. This CDR3 region has 14 residues. The germline V and J ends were trimmed by 5 bases and 5 bases, with 15 bases remaining between them. The CDR3 spells CASSRRIRSETQYF. CDR3 nucleotides: TGTGCCAGCAGCAGGCGGATAAGATCGGAGACCCAGTACTTC.

This chain connects TRBV4-3 to TRBJ2-1; 16 bases are shared with TRBD2. Losses at the gene ends were 5 bases for V and 9 bases for J; bases not matched to a gene: 10. Germline values: CDR1 LGHNA, CDR2 YSLEER. The CDR3 is 17 residues long. The CDR3 sequence is CASSMGLAGGLVSEQFF. CDR3 sequence (DNA): TGCGCCAGCAGCATGGGACTAGCGGGAGGGCTTGTGAGTGAGCAGTTCTTC.

This CDR3 reads CASSLAGQGETQYF. The CDR3 DNA is TGCGCCAGCAGCTTGGCCGGGCAGGGTGAGACCCAGTACTTC. The genes are TRBV5-1 and TRBJ2-5, with a possible D match to TRBD1 (5 bases). The CDR3 consists of 14 residues. Trimming removed 0 bases from V and 5 bases from J, with 11 bases in between. Per the germline V gene, CDR1 is SGHRS and CDR2 is YFSETQ.

The V call is TRBV4-1, the J call TRBJ2-7, with a weak D call TRBD1 (5 bases). The V and J ends lost 0 bases and 3 bases respectively, with 15 bases between them. The CDR3 consists of 16 residues. Germline V CDR1 and CDR2: MGHRA, YSYEKL. The CDR3 is CASSQDYDGHLYEQYF. The CDR3 DNA is TGCGCCAGCAGCCAAGATTACGACGGACACCTCTACGAGCAGTACTTC.

The chain uses TRBV25-1 and TRBJ1-1; D is unclear. The germline gives CDR1 MGHDK, CDR2 SYGVNS. The CDR3 has 12 residues. Trimming took off 6 bases at V and 5 bases at J, with 10 bases between the two ends. The CDR3, as DNA: TGTGCCAGCAGCGACATTCGTACTGAAGCTTTCTTT. Translated: CASSDIRTEAFF.

This chain links TRBV6-5 with TRBJ2-3; 9 positions agree with TRBD1. This CDR3 contains 15 residues. From germline, CDR1 is MNHEY and CDR2 SVGAGI. After removal of 5 bases from V and 1 base from J, the junction contained 4 bases not matched to a gene. CDR3 amino acids: CASSGRQGGTDTQYF. In DNA form, the CDR3 reads TGTGCCAGCAGTGGCCGACAGGGGGGCACAGATACGCAGTATTTT.

The chain joins TRBV7-6 to TRBJ2-7; D unclear. The V end was cut by 3 bases, the J end by 6 bases, with 9 bases between. The CDR3 is made up of 12 amino acids. Looked up from germline, CDR1 is SGHVS and CDR2 is FNYEAQ. Here the CDR3 reads CASSFGLAEQYF. DNA for the CDR3: TGTGCCAGCAGCTTTGGCTTGGCCGAGCAGTACTTC.

J is TRBJ2-1 and V is TRBV10-3; D perhaps matches TRBD2 (6 bases). Trimming removed 2 bases at V and 0 bases at J, with 11 bases between. Germline V gene data show CDR1 as ENHRY and CDR2 as SYGVKD. CDR3 length equals 16 residues. CDR3 sequence: CAISEPAAGSYNEQFF. The CDR3 DNA follows: TGTGCCATCAGTGAGCCGGCAGCGGGCTCCTACAATGAGCAGTTCTTC.

This sequence joins TRBV19 and TRBJ2-4, with TRBD1 as a possible D gene (6 bases). The germline V and J ends were trimmed by 0 bases and 8 bases, with 14 bases remaining between them. In germline, CDR1 is LNHDA, CDR2 SQIVND (reference sequence). There are 15 residues in the CDR3. The DNA for the CDR3 is TGTGCCAGTAGTATAGATCGAGGGGGTAGGGACATTCAGTACTTC. Protein: CASSIDRGGRDIQYF.